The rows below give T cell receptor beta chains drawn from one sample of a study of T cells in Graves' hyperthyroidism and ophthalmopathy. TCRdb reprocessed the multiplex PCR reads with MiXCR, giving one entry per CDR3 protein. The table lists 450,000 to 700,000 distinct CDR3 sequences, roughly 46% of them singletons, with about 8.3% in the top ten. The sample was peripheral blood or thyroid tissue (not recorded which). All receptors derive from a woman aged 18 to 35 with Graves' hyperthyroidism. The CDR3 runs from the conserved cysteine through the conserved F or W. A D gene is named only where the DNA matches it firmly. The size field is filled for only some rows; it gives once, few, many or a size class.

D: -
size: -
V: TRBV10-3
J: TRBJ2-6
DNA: TGTGCCATCAGTTACTCCGGGTCTGGGGCCAACGTCCTGACTTTC
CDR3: CAISYSGSGANVLTF

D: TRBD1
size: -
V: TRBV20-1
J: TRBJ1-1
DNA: TGCAGCTCAGCCGCGCCGGGACAGTTGAACACTGAAGCTTTCTTT
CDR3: CSSAAPGQLNTEAFF

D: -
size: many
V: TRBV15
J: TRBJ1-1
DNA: TGTGCCACCAGCAGGGCGTCGGATTACACTGAAGCTTTCTTT
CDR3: CATSRASDYTEAFF

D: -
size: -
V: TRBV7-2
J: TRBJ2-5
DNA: TGTGCCAGCAGCAGGGACCAGGGTGGGGAGACCCAGTACTTC
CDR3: CASSRDQGGETQYF

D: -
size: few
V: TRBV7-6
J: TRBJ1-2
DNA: TGTGCCAGCAGCCGGGGCTACACCTTC
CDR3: CASSRGYTF

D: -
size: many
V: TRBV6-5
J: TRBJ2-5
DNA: TGTGCCAGCAGCAATAGGGGTAGCGCACAAGAGACCCAGTACTTC
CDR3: CASSNRGSAQETQYF

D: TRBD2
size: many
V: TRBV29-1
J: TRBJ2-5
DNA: TGCAGCGTTGAAGGGGCTAGCGGGAGAAGAAGAGAGACCCAGTACTTC
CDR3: CSVEGASGRRRETQYF

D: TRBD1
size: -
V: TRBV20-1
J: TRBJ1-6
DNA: TGCAGTGCTAGTTACGACAGGGGAAATTCACCCCTCCACTTT
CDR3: CSASYDRGNSPLHF

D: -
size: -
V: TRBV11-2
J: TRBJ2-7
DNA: TGTGCCAGCAGCCCTGTTAGGGGGAGCGGCTACGAGCAGTACTTC
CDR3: CASSPVRGSGYEQYF

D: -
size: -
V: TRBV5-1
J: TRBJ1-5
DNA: TGCGCCAGCAGCGTGGGAGGGTTGAATGAGCATTTT
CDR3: CASSVGGLNEHF

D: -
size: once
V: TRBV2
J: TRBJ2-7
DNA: TGTGCCAGTGACAGTAGCTCCTACGAGCAGTACTTC
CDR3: CASDSSSYEQYF

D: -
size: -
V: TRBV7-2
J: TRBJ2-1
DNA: TGTGCCAGCAGCTTAGGTACAGGGAACTACAATGAGCAGTTCTTC
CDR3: CASSLGTGNYNEQFF

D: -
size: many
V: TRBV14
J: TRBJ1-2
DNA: TGTGCCAGCAGCCGCATGGCGGGGGCCTTGGGCTACACCTTC
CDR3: CASSRMAGALGYTF

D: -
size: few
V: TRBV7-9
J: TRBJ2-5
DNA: TGTGCCAGCAGCACCTGGTCGACGGTAATACTGGGTACAGAGCAAGAGACCCAGTACTTC
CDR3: CASSTWSTVILGTEQETQYF

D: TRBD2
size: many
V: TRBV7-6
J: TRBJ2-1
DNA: TGTGCCAGCAGCCATAGGGAGGGACTTCCATCCTACAATGAGCAGTTCTTC
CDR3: CASSHREGLPSYNEQFF

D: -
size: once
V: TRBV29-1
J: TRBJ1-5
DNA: TGCAGCCCCGCGGGGGGGCAGCCCCAGCATTTT
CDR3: CSPAGGQPQHF

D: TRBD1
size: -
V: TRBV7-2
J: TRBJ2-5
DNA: TGTGCCAGCAGCTTACCGGGGGACAGGGGTCCCCAGTACTTC
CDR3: CASSLPGDRGPQYF

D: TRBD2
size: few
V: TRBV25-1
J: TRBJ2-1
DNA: TGTGCCAGCAGTGAATTCAAGACTAGCGGGAGTGATGAGCAGTTCTTC
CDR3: CASSEFKTSGSDEQFF

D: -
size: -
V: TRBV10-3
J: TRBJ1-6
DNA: TGTGCCATCAGTGACTGGACCCAAGAAAATTCACCCCTCCACTTT
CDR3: CAISDWTQENSPLHF

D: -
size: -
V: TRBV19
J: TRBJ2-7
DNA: TGTGCCAGTAGTACAGCCCCATCCCCGTCGGGCGAGCAGTACTTC
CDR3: CASSTAPSPSGEQYF

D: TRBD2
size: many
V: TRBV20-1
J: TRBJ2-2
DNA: TGCAGTGCTAGAGCCTTGACTAGCGCTAGCGGGGAGCTGTTTTTT
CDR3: CSARALTSASGELFF

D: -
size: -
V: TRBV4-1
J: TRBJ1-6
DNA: TGCGCCAGCAGCCAGCCGGGACAAAGAAGGAATTCACCCCTCCACTTT
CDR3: CASSQPGQRRNSPLHF

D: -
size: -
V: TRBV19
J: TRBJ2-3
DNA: TGTGCCAGTAGTACCGACTCGAACGGGGGAGGTGCGCAGTATTTT
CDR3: CASSTDSNGGGAQYF

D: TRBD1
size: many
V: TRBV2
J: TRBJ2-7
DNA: TGTGCCAACATACAGGGGGATGGCTACGAGCAGTACTTC
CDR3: CANIQGDGYEQYF

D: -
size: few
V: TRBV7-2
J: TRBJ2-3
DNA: TGTGCCAGCAGCACAAGGGGCGGAGCGGGAGATACGCAGTATTTT
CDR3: CASSTRGGAGDTQYF

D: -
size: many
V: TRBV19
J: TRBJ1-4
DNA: TGTGCCAGTAGTATGGGCGAAAAACTGTTTTTT
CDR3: CASSMGEKLFF

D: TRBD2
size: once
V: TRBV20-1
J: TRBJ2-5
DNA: TGCAGTGAGTCGGAGCGGGAGGGCCGGGAGACCCAGTACTTC
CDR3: CSESEREGRETQYF

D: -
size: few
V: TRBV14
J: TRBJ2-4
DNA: TGTGCCAGCAGCCCCCGACGGCCCTCGGACATTCAGTACTTC
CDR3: CASSPRRPSDIQYF

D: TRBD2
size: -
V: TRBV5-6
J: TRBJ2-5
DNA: TGTGCCAGCAGCTTCTTCCCATCAGCGGGAGGGACCCAGTACTTC
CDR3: CASSFFPSAGGTQYF

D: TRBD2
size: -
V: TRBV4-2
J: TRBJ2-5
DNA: TGTGCCAGCAGCCAATCAGGGACTAGCGGGGGCACCCAGTACTTC
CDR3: CASSQSGTSGGTQYF

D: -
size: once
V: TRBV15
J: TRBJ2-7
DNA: TGTGCCACCAGCAGGATTCTAGCACCATACGAGCAGTACTTC
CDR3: CATSRILAPYEQYF

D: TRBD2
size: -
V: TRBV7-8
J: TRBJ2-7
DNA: TGTGCCAGCAGCTCTATAGCGGGAGTCCCCTACGAGCAGTACTTC
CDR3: CASSSIAGVPYEQYF

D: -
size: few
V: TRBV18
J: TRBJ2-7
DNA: TGTGCCAGCTCCCGTCGGATACGCGAGCAGTACTTC
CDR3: CASSRRIREQYF

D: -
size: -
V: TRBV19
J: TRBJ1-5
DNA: TGTGCCAGTAGTATATGGCGGGAGTTTAGCAATCAGCCCCAGCATTTT
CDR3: CASSIWREFSNQPQHF

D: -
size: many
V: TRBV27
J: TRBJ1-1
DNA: TGTGCCAGCACTTTCCGCCTGGGGAACACTGAAGCTTTCTTT
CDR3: CASTFRLGNTEAFF

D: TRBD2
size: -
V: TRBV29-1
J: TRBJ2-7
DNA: TGCAGCATATTGGGAAGCGGGAGAGGGGGCTACGAGCAGTACTTC
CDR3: CSILGSGRGGYEQYF

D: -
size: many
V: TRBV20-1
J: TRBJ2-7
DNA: TGCAGTGCTAGAGAATATATTTCCGGGAGCTACGAGCAGTACTTC
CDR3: CSAREYISGSYEQYF

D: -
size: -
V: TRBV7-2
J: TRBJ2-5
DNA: TGTGCTAGAACAGAGTCAGGTTACCAAGAGACCCAGTACTTC
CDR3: CARTESGYQETQYF

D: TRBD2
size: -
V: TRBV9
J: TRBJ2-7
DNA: TGTGCCAGCTCACCATTCGGACAATCTAGCGGGAATACTTACGAGCAGTACTTC
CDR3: CASSPFGQSSGNTYEQYF

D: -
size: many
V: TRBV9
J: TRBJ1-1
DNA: TGTGCCAGCAGCGTAGGACAGGCGTATGAAGCTTTCTTT
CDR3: CASSVGQAYEAFF